These 20 T cell receptor beta chains came from one sample sequenced in a study of T cell responses to AZD1222 COVID-19 vaccine. TCRdb keeps only in-frame clones here, not all; method: immunoSEQ multiplex PCR. The sample carries some 100,000 clones, around nine tenths recorded once. Specimen: peripheral blood, collected on day 0 of AZD1222 vaccination. The receptor set was obtained from an adult in good health.

The DNA for the CDR3 is TGTGCCAGCAGCGCTAGAGGAGGGTACGAGCAGTACTTC. This sequence encodes CASSARGGYEQYF. V and J are TRBV6-5 and TRBJ2-7; TRBD2 is a possible D gene (6 bases). CDR3 length equals 13 residues. V gave up 6 bases and J gave up 4 bases, with 13 bases separating them. Germline values: CDR1 MNHEY, CDR2 SVGAGI.

This sequence joins TRBV6-5 and TRBJ1-1; no definite D call. Germline V CDR1 and CDR2: MNHEY, SVGAGI. With 7 bases removed from V and 4 bases from J, the gap between germline ends came to 13 bases. CDR3 length: 13 residues. CDR3 loop: CASTPPGATEAFF. Here the CDR3 DNA reads TGTGCCAGCACCCCACCGGGAGCCACTGAAGCTTTCTTT.

The genes are TRBV2 and TRBJ2-2; D might be TRBD1 (6 bases). The V gene's germline CDR1 is SNHLY and CDR2 FYNNEI. Trimming cost V 7 bases and J 0 bases, with 12 bases left between them. CDR3 length: 15 amino acids. CDR3 region: CASKRDIANTGELFF. For the CDR3, the DNA is TGTGCCAGCAAACGGGACATCGCGAACACCGGGGAGCTGTTTTTT. Using reference TRBV2 and TRBJ2-2 for the parts outside the CDR3, the full variable domain is EPEVTQTPSHQVTQMGQEVILRCVPISNHLYFYWYRQILGQKVEFLVSFYNNEISEKSEIFDDQFSVERPDGSNFTLKIRSTKLEDSAMYFCASKRDIANTGELFFGEGSRLTVL.

The chain uses TRBV21-1 and TRBJ2-2; TRBD2 is the table's D call and was not checked against the DNA. TRBV21-1 is a recognized pseudogene. This CDR3 is 16 amino acids long. The CDR3 loop is CASSKRLAGVAGELFF. The CDR3 DNA reads TGTGCCAGCAGCAAACGACTAGCGGGAGTAGCAGGGGAGCTGTTTTTT.

This clone appeared once. V is TRBV24-1 and J is TRBJ2-1; tentatively, D is TRBD2 (6 bases). In germline, CDR1 is KGHDR, CDR2 SFDVKD. There are 16 residues in the CDR3. V lost 4 bases and J 1 base, leaving 13 bases between the germline ends. The CDR3 region has the DNA TGTGCCACCAGTGACAAGTTCCGGGGGTCCTACAATGAGCAGTTCTTC. Translated, it gives CATSDKFRGSYNEQFF.

This sequence joins TRBV5-1 and TRBJ1-3; D might be TRBD1 (5 bases). The CDR3 covers 15 residues. The germline V gene encodes CDR1 SGHRS and CDR2 YFSETQ. The V end was cut by 4 bases, the J end by 0 bases, with 11 bases between. DNA of the CDR3: TGCGCCAGCAGCCAAGGGGAGATCTCTGGAAACACCATATATTTT. Translated, it gives CASSQGEISGNTIYF. The whole variable domain, filled in from reference TRBV5-1 and TRBJ1-3, reads KAGVTQTPRYLIKTRGQQVTLSCSPISGHRSVSWYQQTPGQGLQFLFEYFSETQRNKGNFPGRFSGRQFSNSRSEMNVSTLELGDSALYLCASSQGEISGNTIYFGEGSWLTVV.

The chain employs TRBV12-5 and TRBJ1-2; a possible D gene is TRBD1 (5 bases). Trimming removed 3 bases at V and 4 bases at J, with 9 bases between. The germline gives CDR1 LGHNT, CDR2 FRNRAP. The CDR3 spans 13 residues. CDR3 sequence (DNA): TGTGCTAGTGGTTTCTCTCAGGGCTATGGCTACACCTTC. Translated: CASGFSQGYGYTF.

The chain employs TRBV7-2 and TRBJ2-7; D gene uncertain. CDR1 and CDR2 (germline): SGHTA, FQGNSA. Between the trimmed V and J ends, which lost 7 bases and 2 bases, there was a span of 18 bases. The CDR3 is made up of 15 amino acids. CDR3 in amino acids: CASKPGMGRTYEQYF. DNA of the CDR3: TGTGCCAGCAAGCCCGGTATGGGCCGGACCTACGAGCAGTACTTC.

The genes are TRBV6-1 and TRBJ1-2, with D possibly matching TRBD1 (6 bases). Germline CDR1 reads MNHNS; CDR2 reads SASEGT. V was pared by 2 bases and J by 8 bases, with 18 bases between. The CDR3 length is 15 residues. The CDR3 bases are TGTGCCAGCAGTGAACCGCTGACAGGTTTCGGCGGCTACACCTTC. Protein sequence: CASSEPLTGFGGYTF.

V and J are TRBV11-2 and TRBJ2-5, with D possibly matching TRBD2 (5 bases). CDR1 is SGHAT, CDR2 FQNNGV, per germline. With 5 bases removed from V and 1 base from J, the gap between germline ends came to 14 bases. The CDR3 is 15 residues long. The CDR3 protein is CASSQGRTLQETQYF. The CDR3 DNA reads as TGTGCCAGCAGCCAAGGACGGACTCTCCAAGAGACCCAGTACTTC.

The chain combines TRBV5-6 with TRBJ2-7; TRBD1 might be the D (6 bases). Between the trimmed V and J ends, which lost 2 bases and 1 base, there was a span of 16 bases. The CDR3 loop spans 16 amino acids. Germline loops: CDR1 SGHDT, CDR2 YYEEEE. Here the CDR3 reads CASSFQESDRSYEQYF. CDR3 DNA sequence: TGTGCCAGCAGCTTCCAGGAATCGGACAGATCCTACGAGCAGTACTTC.

This clone appeared once. V and J are TRBV11-2 and TRBJ2-3, with 8 nucleotides matching TRBD2. With 4 bases clipped from V and 3 bases from J, the junction kept 6 bases outside the gene matches. CDR1 is SGHAT and CDR2 is FQNNGV in the germline V gene. The length of the CDR3 is 15 residues. CDR3 residues: CASSYERGSTDTQYF. The CDR3 nucleotides are TGTGCCAGCAGCTATGAGCGGGGGAGTACAGATACGCAGTATTTT.

The CDR3 sequence: CASSNNYEQYF. CDR3 nucleotides: TGTGCCAGCAGTAATAACTACGAGCAGTACTTC. The V gene is TRBV25-1, the J gene TRBJ2-7, with D uncertain. Per germline, CDR1 MGHDK and CDR2 SYGVNS. V was cut by 5 bases and J by 3 bases, with 5 bases left in between. The CDR3 runs to 11 residues.

The V call is TRBV30, the J call TRBJ2-1; TRBD2 agrees at 8 bases. The CDR3 contains 15 residues. With 1 base clipped from V and 8 bases from J, the junction kept 10 bases outside the gene matches. Germline V gene lookup returns CDR1 GTSNPN and CDR2 SVGIG (reference sequence). Written as DNA, the CDR3 is TGTGCCTGGAGTGAGAAGCGGGGGCTCGCGGATGAGCAGTTCTTC. Protein product: CAWSEKRGLADEQFF.

V gene TRBV19 combines with J gene TRBJ1-5; tentatively, D is TRBD1 (5 bases). V lost 3 bases and J lost 0, with 15 bases in between. Germline assignment: CDR1 LNHDA and CDR2 SQIVND (reference sequence). The CDR3 runs to 17 residues. In DNA form, the CDR3 reads TGTGCCAGTAGTATTCTGTCGGGGCGGGGTAGCAATCAGCCCCAGCATTTT. Its translation is CASSILSGRGSNQPQHF. Full variable domain (remainder filled in from reference TRBV19 and TRBJ1-5): DGGITQSPKYLFRKEGQNVTLSCEQNLNHDAMYWYRQDPGQGLRLIYYSQIVNDFQKGDIAEGYSVSREKKESFPLTVTSAQKNPTAFYLCASSILSGRGSNQPQHFGDGTRLSIL.

This chain uses TRBV7-6 with TRBJ1-1; D unresolved. The CDR3 is 13 residues long. CDR1 and CDR2 (germline): SGHVS, FNYEAQ. Trimming removed 6 bases at V and 0 bases at J, with 8 bases between. This CDR3 is CASSFSLNTEAFF. The DNA for the CDR3 is TGTGCCAGCAGTTTCTCCCTGAACACTGAAGCTTTCTTT.

The chain couples TRBV3-1 (or the pseudogene TRBV3-2) to TRBJ1-6; D unresolved. CDR1 is LGHDT, CDR2 YNNKEL, per germline (reference sequence). The CDR3 is 16 amino acids. Trimming took off 8 bases at V and 6 bases at J, with 20 bases between the two ends. The CDR3 DNA is TGTGCCAGCGGTATCGCCTCTACCCTTATTAATTCACCCCTCCACTTT. Translated, it gives CASGIASTLINSPLHF.

This sequence joins TRBV7-2 and TRBJ2-3; D uncertain. V was pared by 0 bases and J by 4 bases, with 14 bases between. Germline loops: CDR1 SGHTA, CDR2 FQGNSA. This CDR3 is built from 16 residues. CDR3 residues: CASSLAVSAPPDTQYF. In nucleotides, the CDR3 is TGTGCCAGCAGCTTAGCGGTTTCCGCGCCCCCAGATACGCAGTATTTT. The complete variable domain, with remaining parts taken from reference TRBV7-2 and TRBJ2-3, reads GAGVSQSPSNKVTEKGKDVELRCDPISGHTALYWYRQSLGQGLEFLIYFQGNSAPDKSGLPSDRFSAERTGGSVSTLTIQRTQQEDSAVYLCASSLAVSAPPDTQYFGPGTRLTVL.

This rearrangement joins TRBV2 to TRBJ2-1, with D hard to call. CDR1 is SNHLY, CDR2 FYNNEI, per germline. Trimming removed 1 base from V and 6 bases from J, with 13 bases in between. This CDR3 has 15 amino acids. For the CDR3, the DNA is TGTGCCAGCAGTGAAGGGCGTTTTTTCGGCAATGAGCAGTTCTTC. Translated, it gives CASSEGRFFGNEQFF.

The gene calls are TRBV5-1 and TRBJ1-2; perhaps TRBD1 as D (6 bases). Germline CDR1 is SGHRS and CDR2 is YFSETQ. The germline V and J ends were trimmed by 1 base and 1 base, with 26 bases remaining between them. The CDR3 spans 20 residues. This chain's CDR3 is CASSLSIAPNDRRGNYGYTF. As DNA, the CDR3 is TGCGCCAGCAGCTTGTCCATCGCCCCCAACGACAGGCGGGGTAACTATGGCTACACCTTC.